Listed here are 16 T cell receptor beta chains from one sample, sequenced in a study of cytomegalovirus exposure and HLA in healthy donors. Produced via immunoSEQ multiplex PCR; TCRdb's table is partial and in-frame only. Counted here are around 300,000 clones, 87% occurring once; the ten biggest clones make up approximately 1.1%. Sequencing used PBMCs. The source of these receptors is a woman in her twenties or thirties in good health and CMV-seropositive.

The chain recombines TRBV7-3 with TRBJ2-5; D may be TRBD2 (5 bases). Germline loops: CDR1 SGHTA, CDR2 FQGTGA. V was cut by 3 bases and J by 5 bases, with 13 bases left in between. CDR3 length: 14 amino acids. The CDR3 here is CASSFGLPGETQYF. The DNA of the CDR3 is TGTGCCAGCAGCTTCGGACTCCCTGGGGAGACCCAGTACTTC.

The V and J genes are TRBV28 and TRBJ1-4; 7 nucleotides line up with TRBD1. The germline V gene has CDR1 MDHEN and CDR2 SYDVKM. The CDR3 is 18 residues long. The V gene end was trimmed by 1 base and the J gene end by 3 bases; junction bases not matched to a gene: 11. CDR3 nucleotide sequence: TGTGCCAGCAGTTTATCCGGCACAGGGGTTTTCGCTAATGAAAAACTGTTTTTT. Translating gives CASSLSGTGVFANEKLFF.

The chain recombines TRBV7-8 with TRBJ1-4; no definite D call. The germline V gene encodes CDR1 SGHVS and CDR2 FQNEAQ. Between the trimmed V and J ends, which lost 0 bases and 8 bases, there was a span of 10 bases. The CDR3 is made up of 14 amino acids. The DNA for the CDR3 is TGTGCCAGCAGCTTAGCGACCCTTGGCGAAAAACTGTTTTTT. Protein sequence: CASSLATLGEKLFF.

The chain has TRBV14 and TRBJ2-5, with TRBD1 as a possible D gene (5 bases). Per the germline V gene, CDR1 is SGHDN and CDR2 is FVKESK. The V end was cut by 2 bases, the J end by 3 bases, with 10 bases between. This CDR3 has 14 amino acids. CDR3 amino acids: CASSQLQDKETQYF. The DNA of the CDR3 is TGTGCCAGCAGCCAATTGCAGGACAAAGAGACCCAGTACTTC.

This clone appeared once. The V call is TRBV11-2, the J call TRBJ2-5; 8 bases map to TRBD1. The CDR3 runs 15 residues. Per the germline V gene, CDR1 is SGHAT and CDR2 is FQNNGV. The trim removed 0 bases at V and 5 bases at J, leaving 5 bases unmatched. The CDR3 sequence: CASSLEGQGGETQYF. The CDR3 region has the DNA TGTGCCAGCAGCTTAGAAGGACAGGGCGGCGAGACCCAGTACTTC.

The chain links TRBV7-9 to TRBJ2-1; D remains ambiguous. The V end lost 8 bases, the J end lost 1 base, and 9 bases lay between the germline ends. CDR3 size: 13 residues. CDR1 and CDR2 (germline): SEHNR, FQNEAQ (reference sequence). CDR3 loop: CASQSDSYNEQFF. As DNA, the CDR3 is TGTGCCAGCCAGAGCGATTCCTACAATGAGCAGTTCTTC.

About this clone: At the DNA level, this CDR3 is encoded by other sequences in the same sample as well. V usage is TRBV5-1 and J usage is TRBJ2-7; D gene ambiguous. With 2 bases removed from V and 0 bases from J, the gap between germline ends came to 3 bases. CDR1 and CDR2 from the germline V gene are SGHRS and YFSETQ. The CDR3 covers 12 residues. CDR3 sequence reads: CASSLSSYEQYF. The CDR3 coding sequence is TGCGCCAGCAGCTTAAGCTCCTACGAGCAGTACTTC.

The V gene is TRBV4-3, the J gene TRBJ1-1; D is uncertain. Looked up from germline, CDR1 is LGHNA and CDR2 is YSLEER. The CDR3 length is 14 residues. With 0 bases removed from V and 4 bases from J, the gap between germline ends came to 9 bases. The CDR3 DNA sequence: TGCGCCAGCAGCCAAGACCTGAGGAGCACTGAAGCTTTCTTT. Translated, it gives CASSQDLRSTEAFF.

The sample holds a few counts of this clone. The sample has other DNA sequences that encode this CDR3 too. The chain is built from TRBV11-2 and TRBJ2-3; D is undetermined. With 7 bases removed from V and 1 base from J, the gap between germline ends came to 6 bases. The CDR3 is 12 amino acids. Germline V gene lookup returns CDR1 SGHAT and CDR2 FQNNGV. The CDR3 DNA sequence: TGTGCCAGCACCCTTGGCACAGATACGCAGTATTTT. It codes for CASTLGTDTQYF.

The chain couples TRBV4-3 to TRBJ2-5; D is unclear. The CDR3 runs to 14 residues. The V gene's germline CDR1 is LGHNA and CDR2 YSLEER. Trimming removed 2 bases from V and 4 bases from J, with 11 bases in between. CDR3 nucleotide sequence: TGCGCCAGCAGCCAAAATCTGGGCTTAGAGACCCAGTACTTC. As protein: CASSQNLGLETQYF.

The chain links TRBV4-1 to TRBJ2-4, with 9 bases aligning to TRBD1. The CDR3 length is 16 residues. The V gene end was trimmed by 1 base and the J gene end by 10 bases; junction bases not matched to a gene: 11. Looked up from germline, CDR1 is MGHRA and CDR2 is YSYEKL. The CDR3 region is CASSQGLDRGFRIQYF. In nucleotides, the CDR3 is TGCGCCAGCAGCCAAGGCTTGGACAGGGGATTTCGGATTCAGTACTTC.

This chain uses TRBV5-6 with TRBJ2-5; D remains unclear. The V and J ends lost 0 bases and 5 bases respectively, with 11 bases between them. Looked up from germline, CDR1 is SGHDT and CDR2 is YYEEEE. This CDR3 is built from 14 residues. CDR3 bases: TGTGCCAGCAGCTTGGGCTTGGGTGAGGAGACCCAGTACTTC. Translated, it gives CASSLGLGEETQYF.

The chain is built from TRBV7-9 and TRBJ2-1; TRBD1 aligns across 7 bases. Per the germline V gene, CDR1 is SEHNR and CDR2 is FQNEAQ (reference sequence). The V gene end was trimmed by 9 bases and the J gene end by 8 bases; junction bases not matched to a gene: 4. The CDR3 is made up of 11 amino acids. CDR3 in amino acids: CASTGVHEQFF. DNA for the CDR3: TGTGCCAGTACAGGGGTGCATGAGCAGTTCTTC. The whole variable domain, filled in from reference TRBV7-9 and TRBJ2-1, reads DTGVSQNPRHKITKRGQNVTFRCDPISEHNRLYWYRQTLGQGPEFLTYFQNEAQLEKSRLLSDRFSAERPKGSFSTLEIQRTEQGDSAMYLCASTGVHEQFFGPGTRLTVL.

This chain connects TRBV9 to TRBJ2-1, with D possibly being TRBD2 (6 bases). Germline CDR1 and CDR2: SGDLS and YYNGEE. V dropped 3 bases and J dropped 13 bases, with 17 bases sitting between them. The CDR3 runs 13 residues. CDR3 bases: TGTGCCAGCAGCGCCTCCGAGACTAGAAACCAGTTCTTC. Its translation is CASSASETRNQFF.

V is TRBV27 and J is TRBJ2-7; the match to TRBD2 covers 8 bases. V dropped 2 bases and J dropped 2; count of bases not matched to a gene: 8. Looked up from germline, CDR1 is MNHEY and CDR2 is SMNVEV (reference sequence). This CDR3 comprises 16 residues. The CDR3 loop is CASSLSLREVPYEQYF. In DNA form, the CDR3 reads TGTGCCAGCAGTTTAAGTTTGCGGGAGGTCCCCTACGAGCAGTACTTC.

The chain's CDR3 is CSARVESEAFF. The CDR3 DNA reads as TGCAGTGCTAGAGTGGAATCTGAAGCTTTCTTT. V is TRBV20-1 and J is TRBJ1-1; D uncertain. This CDR3 comprises 11 residues. The V end lost 1 base, the J end lost 6 bases, and 6 bases lay between the germline ends. Per germline, CDR1 DFQATT and CDR2 SNEGSKA (reference sequence).